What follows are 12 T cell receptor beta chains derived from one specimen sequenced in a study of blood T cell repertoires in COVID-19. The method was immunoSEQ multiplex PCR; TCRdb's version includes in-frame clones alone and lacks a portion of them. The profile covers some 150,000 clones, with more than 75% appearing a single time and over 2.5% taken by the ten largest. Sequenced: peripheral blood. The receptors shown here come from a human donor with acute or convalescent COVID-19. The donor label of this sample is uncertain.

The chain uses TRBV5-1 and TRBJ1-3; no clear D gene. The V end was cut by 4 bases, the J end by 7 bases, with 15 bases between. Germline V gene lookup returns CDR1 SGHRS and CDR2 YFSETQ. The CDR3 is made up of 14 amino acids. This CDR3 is CASSPQEGFNTIYF. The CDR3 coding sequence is TGCGCCAGCAGCCCCCAGGAGGGTTTCAACACCATATATTTT.

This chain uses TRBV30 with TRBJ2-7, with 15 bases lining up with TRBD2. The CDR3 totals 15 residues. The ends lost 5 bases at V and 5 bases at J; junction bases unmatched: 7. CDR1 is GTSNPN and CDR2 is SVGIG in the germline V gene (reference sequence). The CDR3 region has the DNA TGTGCCTGGCACCAAGGGACTAGCGGGAGGAACGAGCAGTACGTC. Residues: CAWHQGTSGRNEQYV.

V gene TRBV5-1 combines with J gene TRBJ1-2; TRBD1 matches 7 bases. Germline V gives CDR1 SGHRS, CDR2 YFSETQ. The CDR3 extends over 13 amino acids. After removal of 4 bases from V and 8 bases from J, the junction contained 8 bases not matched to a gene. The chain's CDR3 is CASSTGTDGGYTF. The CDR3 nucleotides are TGCGCCAGCAGCACGGGGACAGATGGAGGCTACACCTTC.

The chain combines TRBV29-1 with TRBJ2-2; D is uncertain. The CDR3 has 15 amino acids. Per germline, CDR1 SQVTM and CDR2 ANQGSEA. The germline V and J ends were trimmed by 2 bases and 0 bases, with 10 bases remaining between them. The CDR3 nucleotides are TGCAGCGTTGAATGGGTGGGCGCGAACACCGGGGAGCTGTTTTTT. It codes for CSVEWVGANTGELFF.

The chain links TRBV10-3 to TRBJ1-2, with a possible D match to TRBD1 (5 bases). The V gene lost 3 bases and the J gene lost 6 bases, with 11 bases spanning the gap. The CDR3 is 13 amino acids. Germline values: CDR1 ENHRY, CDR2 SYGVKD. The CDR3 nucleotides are TGTGCCATCAGTGACCCCGGGGGTAATGGCTACACCTTC. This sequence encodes CAISDPGGNGYTF.

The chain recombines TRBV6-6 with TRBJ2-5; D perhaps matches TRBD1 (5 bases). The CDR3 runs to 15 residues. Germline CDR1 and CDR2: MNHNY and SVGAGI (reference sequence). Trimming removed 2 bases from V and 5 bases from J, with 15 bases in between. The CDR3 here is CASSYSARVWETQYF. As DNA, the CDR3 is TGTGCCAGCAGTTACAGCGCCAGGGTCTGGGAGACCCAGTACTTC.

CDR3 in amino acids: CASSQYTGGATEAFF. In nucleotides, the CDR3 is TGCGCCAGCAGTCAATACACAGGGGGTGCCACTGAAGCTTTCTTT. The genes are TRBV23-1 and TRBJ1-1, with 8 bases fitting TRBD1. TRBV23-1 qualifies as an ORF whose function is uncertain. The V and J ends lost 1 base and 4 bases, in that order; junction bases with no gene match: 5. The CDR3 has 15 amino acids.

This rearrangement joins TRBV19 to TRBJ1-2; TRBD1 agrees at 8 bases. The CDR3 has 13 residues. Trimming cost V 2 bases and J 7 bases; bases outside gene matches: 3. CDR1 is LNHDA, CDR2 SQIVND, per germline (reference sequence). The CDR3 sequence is CASSIRQGSGYTF. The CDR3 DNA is TGTGCCAGTAGTATACGACAGGGGAGTGGCTACACCTTC.

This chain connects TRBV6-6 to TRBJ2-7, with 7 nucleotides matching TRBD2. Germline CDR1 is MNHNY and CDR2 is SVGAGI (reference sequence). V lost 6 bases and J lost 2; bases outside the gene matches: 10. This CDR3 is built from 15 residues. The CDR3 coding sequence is TGTGCCAGCAGACCAGACCGAAGCGGGGCCTACGAGCAGTACGTC. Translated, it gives CASRPDRSGAYEQYV.

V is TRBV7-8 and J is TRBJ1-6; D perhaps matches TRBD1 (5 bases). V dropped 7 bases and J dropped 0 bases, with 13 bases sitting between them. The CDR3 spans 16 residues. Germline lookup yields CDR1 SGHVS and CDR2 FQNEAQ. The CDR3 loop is CASTPRGGSYNSPLHF. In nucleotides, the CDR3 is TGTGCCAGCACCCCCCGCGGGGGCTCCTATAATTCACCCCTCCACTTT.

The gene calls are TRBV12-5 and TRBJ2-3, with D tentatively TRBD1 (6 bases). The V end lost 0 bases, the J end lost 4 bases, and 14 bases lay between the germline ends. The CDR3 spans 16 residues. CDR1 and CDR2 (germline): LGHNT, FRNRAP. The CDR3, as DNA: TGTGCTAGTGGTTTGGTACGAAACAGGGCCGCAGATACGCAGTATTTT. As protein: CASGLVRNRAADTQYF. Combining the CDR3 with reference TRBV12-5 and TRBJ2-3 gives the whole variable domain DARVTQTPRHKVTEMGQEVTMRCQPILGHNTVFWYRQTMMQGLELLAYFRNRAPLDDSGMPKDRFSAEMPDATLATLKIQPSEPRDSAVYFCASGLVRNRAADTQYFGPGTRLTVL.

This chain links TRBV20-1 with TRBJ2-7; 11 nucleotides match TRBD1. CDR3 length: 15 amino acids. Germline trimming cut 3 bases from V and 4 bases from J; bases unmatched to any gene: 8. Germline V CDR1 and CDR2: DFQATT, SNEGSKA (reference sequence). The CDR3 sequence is CSASRSGTGGYEQYF. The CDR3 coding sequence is TGCAGTGCTAGTAGGTCTGGGACAGGGGGGTACGAGCAGTACTTC.